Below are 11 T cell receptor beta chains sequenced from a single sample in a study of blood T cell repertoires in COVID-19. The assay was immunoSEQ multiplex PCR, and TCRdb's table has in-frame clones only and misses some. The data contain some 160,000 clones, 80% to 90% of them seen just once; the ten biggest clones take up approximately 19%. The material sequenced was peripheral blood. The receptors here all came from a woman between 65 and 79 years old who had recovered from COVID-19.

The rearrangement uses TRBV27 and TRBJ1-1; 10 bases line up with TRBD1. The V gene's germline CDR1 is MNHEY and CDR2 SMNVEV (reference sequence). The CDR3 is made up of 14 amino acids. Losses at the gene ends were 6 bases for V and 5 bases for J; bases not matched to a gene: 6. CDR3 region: CASRRQGAQTEAFF. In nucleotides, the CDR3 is TGTGCCAGCAGGCGACAGGGGGCGCAGACTGAAGCTTTCTTT.

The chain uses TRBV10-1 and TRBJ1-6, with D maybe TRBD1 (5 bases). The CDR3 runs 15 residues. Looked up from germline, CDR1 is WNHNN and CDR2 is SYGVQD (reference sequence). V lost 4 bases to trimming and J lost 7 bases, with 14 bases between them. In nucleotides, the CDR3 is TGCGCCAGCAGTGTAATTGGGGCCGGGAATTCACCCCTCCACTTT. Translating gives CASSVIGAGNSPLHF.

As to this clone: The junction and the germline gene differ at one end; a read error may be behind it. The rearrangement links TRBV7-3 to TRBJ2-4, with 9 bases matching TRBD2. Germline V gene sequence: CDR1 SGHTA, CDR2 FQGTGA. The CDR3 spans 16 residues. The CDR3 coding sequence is TGTGCTAGCAGCTTATGGGCTAGCGGGGACAAAAACATTCAGTACTTC. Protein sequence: CASSLWASGDKNIQYF.

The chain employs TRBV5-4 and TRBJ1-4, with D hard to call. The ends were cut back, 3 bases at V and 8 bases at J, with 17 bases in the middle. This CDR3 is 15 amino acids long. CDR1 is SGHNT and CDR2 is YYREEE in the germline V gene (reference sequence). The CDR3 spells CASSSRTEGGEKLFF. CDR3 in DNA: TGTGCCAGCAGCTCAAGAACTGAGGGCGGAGAAAAACTGTTTTTT.

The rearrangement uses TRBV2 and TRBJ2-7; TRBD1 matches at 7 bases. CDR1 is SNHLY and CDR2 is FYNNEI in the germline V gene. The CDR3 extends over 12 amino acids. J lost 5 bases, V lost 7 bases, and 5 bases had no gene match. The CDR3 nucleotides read TGTGCCAGCACCAGACAGGGAAACGAGCAGTACTTC. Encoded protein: CASTRQGNEQYF.

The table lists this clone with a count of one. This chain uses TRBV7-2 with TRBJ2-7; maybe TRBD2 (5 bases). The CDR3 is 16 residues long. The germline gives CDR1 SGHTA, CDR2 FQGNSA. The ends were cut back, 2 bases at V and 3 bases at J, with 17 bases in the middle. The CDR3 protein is CASSLSPQRSVYEQYF. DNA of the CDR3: TGTGCCAGCAGCTTATCCCCACAGCGGTCGGTCTACGAGCAGTACTTC.

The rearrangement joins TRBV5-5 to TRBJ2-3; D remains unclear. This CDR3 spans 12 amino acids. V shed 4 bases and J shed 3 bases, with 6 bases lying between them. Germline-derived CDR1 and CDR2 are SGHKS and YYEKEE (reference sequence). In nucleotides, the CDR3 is TGTGCCAGCAGCACCGCGACAGATACGCAGTATTTT. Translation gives CASSTATDTQYF.

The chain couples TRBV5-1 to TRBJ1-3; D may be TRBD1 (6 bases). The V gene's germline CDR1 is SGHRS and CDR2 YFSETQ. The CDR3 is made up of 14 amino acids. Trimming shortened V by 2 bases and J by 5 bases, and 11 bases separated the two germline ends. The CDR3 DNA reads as TGCGCCAGCAGCTTCGGCGGACAGCGAAACACCATATATTTT. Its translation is CASSFGGQRNTIYF.

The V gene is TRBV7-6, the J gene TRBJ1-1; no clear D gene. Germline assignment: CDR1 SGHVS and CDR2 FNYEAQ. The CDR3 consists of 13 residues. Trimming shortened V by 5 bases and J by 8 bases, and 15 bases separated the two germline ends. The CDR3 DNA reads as TGTGCCAGCAGCCCCCCCACCGGAGCAGAAGCTTTCTTT. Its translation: CASSPPTGAEAFF.

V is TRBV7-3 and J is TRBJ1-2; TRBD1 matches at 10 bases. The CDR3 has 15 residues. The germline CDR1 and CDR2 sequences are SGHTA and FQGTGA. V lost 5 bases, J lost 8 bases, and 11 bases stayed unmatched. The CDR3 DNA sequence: TGTGCCAGCAGCCTGACAGGGGGCGGATTCGGCGGCTACACCTTC. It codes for CASSLTGGGFGGYTF. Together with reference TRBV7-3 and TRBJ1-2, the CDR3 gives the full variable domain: GAGVSQTPSNKVTEKGKYVELRCDPISGHTALYWYRQSLGQGPEFLIYFQGTGAADDSGLPNDRFFAVRPEGSVSTLKIQRTERGDSAVYLCASSLTGGGFGGYTFGSGTRLTVV.

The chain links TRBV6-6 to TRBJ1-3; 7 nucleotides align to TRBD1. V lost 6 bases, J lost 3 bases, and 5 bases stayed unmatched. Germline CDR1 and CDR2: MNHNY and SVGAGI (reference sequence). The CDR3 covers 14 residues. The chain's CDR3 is CASREGGGGNTIYF. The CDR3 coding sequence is TGTGCCAGCAGGGAAGGGGGCGGTGGAAACACCATATATTTT.